Below, 20 T cell receptor beta chains from the same sample are listed, as sequenced in a study of identifying expanded T cells in peripheral blood (dated by TCRdb to between 2018 and 2021). The method behind the library was the immunoSEQ multiplex PCR assay. TCRdb mirrors the immuneACCESS table, restricted to in-frame sequences. Some clones are absent from its copies; in checked studies, under half trace to an unresolved V gene, and the reason for the others is unknown. The sample table contains 85,000 to 95,000 clones; only one count was recorded for around nine tenths of them. The top ten constitute 3% to 5% of the sample. The sample comprised blood. The receptors derive from a person aged 18 to 69 in good health.

The genes are TRBV6-4 and TRBJ2-2, with no clear D. Germline CDR1 and CDR2: MRHNA and SNTAGT. The CDR3 is made up of 14 amino acids. Between the trimmed V and J ends, which lost 0 bases and 6 bases, there was a span of 8 bases. CDR3 bases: TGTGCCAGCAGTGACTCGTATGGGGCCGGGGAGCTGTTTTTT. It translates to CASSDSYGAGELFF.

J is TRBJ2-7 and V is TRBV27; TRBD1 aligns across 7 bases. Germline V gene sequence: CDR1 MNHEY, CDR2 SMNVEV (reference sequence). The ends lost 3 bases at V and 4 bases at J; junction bases unmatched: 6. The CDR3 consists of 14 residues. Written as DNA, the CDR3 is TGTGCCAGCAGTTTTGGAGTCAGGGGGTACGAGCAGTACTTC. Its translation is CASSFGVRGYEQYF.

DNA of the CDR3: TGCGCCAGCAGCTTGGGAGGGGTTCAGAACACTGAAGCTTTCTTT. It translates to CASSLGGVQNTEAFF. The gene calls are TRBV5-1 and TRBJ1-1; tentatively, D is TRBD1 (5 bases). Germline V gene data show CDR1 as SGHRS and CDR2 as YFSETQ. This CDR3 comprises 15 residues. V shed 0 bases and J shed 1 base, with 10 bases lying between them.

This clone was seen more than once but under ten times. The chain carries TRBV29-1 and TRBJ1-2; TRBD1 matches at 8 bases. V lost 5 bases and J lost 8; bases outside the gene matches: 7. CDR3 length: 12 residues. Germline CDR1 and CDR2: SQVTM and ANQGSEA. CDR3 sequence reads: CSVKQGVGGYTF. Written as DNA, the CDR3 is TGCAGCGTTAAACAGGGGGTGGGCGGCTACACCTTC.

This clone was seen a single time. CDR3 sequence reads: CASSRDRIRNTEAFF. CDR3 bases: TGCGCCAGCAGCCGGGACCGGATTAGGAACACTGAAGCTTTCTTT. The rearrangement uses TRBV5-1 and TRBJ1-1; D might be TRBD1 (5 bases). V was shortened by 4 bases and J by 1 base, with 14 bases between the two germline ends. The CDR3 is 15 amino acids. Per the germline V gene, CDR1 is SGHRS and CDR2 is YFSETQ.

This rearrangement joins TRBV7-3 to TRBJ2-1; D is unresolved. Between the trimmed V and J ends, which lost 5 bases and 6 bases, there was a span of 29 bases. This CDR3 comprises 19 residues. Germline V gene lookup returns CDR1 SGHTA and CDR2 FQGTGA. The DNA for the CDR3 is TGTGCCAGCAGCAAGCCGGGCCCAATAAGTGGTAGGGCCTTCAATGAGCAGTTCTTC. The encoded protein is CASSKPGPISGRAFNEQFF.

The V gene is TRBV9, the J gene TRBJ1-1; TRBD1 matches at 7 bases. The J segment lost 4 bases and the V segment lost 4 bases, leaving 10 bases of the junction unmatched. CDR3 length: 15 residues. Germline assignment: CDR1 SGDLS and CDR2 YYNGEE. CDR3 nucleotide sequence: TGTGCCAGCAGCACCCGACAGGGATGGACCACTGAAGCTTTCTTT. It codes for CASSTRQGWTTEAFF.

The chain has TRBV5-4 and TRBJ1-1, with a tentative D call TRBD1 (5 bases). The germline V gene encodes CDR1 SGHNT and CDR2 YYREEE (reference sequence). The V end lost 0 bases, the J end lost 3 bases, and 9 bases lay between the germline ends. This CDR3 spans 14 amino acids. DNA of the CDR3: TGTGCCAGCAGCTTGGGGGACCAAGACACTGAAGCTTTCTTT. This gives the protein CASSLGDQDTEAFF.

The chain employs TRBV11-1 and TRBJ2-7; 9 nucleotides line up with TRBD1. Unmatched junction bases numbered 4, after V lost 0 bases and J lost 4 bases. The germline V gene encodes CDR1 SGHAT and CDR2 FQDESV (reference sequence). The CDR3 contains 15 residues. CDR3 region: CASSLAGQGKYEQYF. DNA for the CDR3: TGTGCCAGCAGCTTAGCAGGACAGGGGAAATACGAGCAGTACTTC.

The chain couples TRBV14 to TRBJ2-7; 8 bases match TRBD1. CDR3 length: 15 amino acids. Looked up from germline, CDR1 is SGHDN and CDR2 is FVKESK. J lost 0 bases, V lost 4 bases, and 5 bases had no gene match. CDR3 sequence (DNA): TGTGCCAGCAGCCCTCGGACAGGGAGCTCCTACGAGCAGTACTTC. It codes for CASSPRTGSSYEQYF.

This clone was observed a single time. The chain recombines TRBV18 with TRBJ2-7; D remains unclear. The germline V gene encodes CDR1 KGHSH and CDR2 LQKENI. CDR3 size: 15 residues. V was cut by 0 bases and J by 3 bases, with 12 bases left in between. This CDR3 reads CASSPPSGGIYEQYF. CDR3 in DNA: TGTGCCAGCTCACCACCGTCTGGTGGCATCTACGAGCAGTACTTC.

V and J are TRBV7-9 and TRBJ1-3; D ambiguous. The V end was cut by 3 bases, the J end by 3 bases, with 6 bases between. The germline V gene encodes CDR1 SEHNR and CDR2 FQNEAQ (reference sequence). The length of the CDR3 is 13 residues. The CDR3 DNA reads TGTGCCAGCAGCTTGGGGTTTGGAAACACCATATATTTT. It specifies CASSLGFGNTIYF.

This chain connects TRBV27 to TRBJ2-7, with D tentatively TRBD1 (6 bases). V gave up 5 bases and J gave up 7 bases, with 9 bases separating them. The CDR3 is 11 residues long. The V gene's germline CDR1 is MNHEY and CDR2 SMNVEV (reference sequence). This CDR3 reads CASSIGQEQYF. The CDR3 DNA reads as TGTGCCAGCAGTATCGGACAGGAGCAGTACTTC.

The rearrangement uses TRBV6-1 and TRBJ2-7, with 7 bases that match TRBD1. Looked up from germline, CDR1 is MNHNS and CDR2 is SASEGT. The CDR3 totals 14 residues. Germline trimming cut 0 bases from V and 3 bases from J; bases unmatched to any gene: 2. The CDR3 is CASSEAGTDYEQYF. The DNA of the CDR3 is TGTGCCAGCAGTGAAGCTGGGACAGACTACGAGCAGTACTTC.

The chain uses TRBV6-1 and TRBJ1-2; possibly TRBD1 for D (6 bases). Germline loops: CDR1 MNHNS, CDR2 SASEGT. Trimming took off 2 bases at V and 4 bases at J, with 14 bases between the two ends. The CDR3 runs 15 residues. This CDR3 reads CASSEFPGAIYGYTF. The CDR3 DNA sequence: TGTGCCAGCAGTGAATTTCCAGGGGCGATCTATGGCTACACCTTC.

Only a few counts were recorded for this clone. For the CDR3, the DNA is TGCAGTGCTAGATACACTGAAGCTTTCTTT. It codes for CSARYTEAFF. The chain carries TRBV20-1 and TRBJ1-1; D remains unclear. Germline values: CDR1 DFQATT, CDR2 SNEGSKA (reference sequence). Trimming took off 2 bases at V and 3 bases at J, with 1 base between the two ends. The CDR3 length is 10 residues.

The chain has TRBV5-1 and TRBJ2-3; D is uncertain. Germline-derived CDR1 and CDR2 are SGHRS and YFSETQ. Trimming removed 1 base at V and 2 bases at J, with 11 bases between. The CDR3 is 15 amino acids. The CDR3 sequence is CASSLRQVSTDTQYF. The CDR3 DNA reads as TGCGCCAGCAGCTTGAGGCAGGTCTCCACAGATACGCAGTATTTT.

The chain is built from TRBV28 and TRBJ2-3; 8 bases align to TRBD2. V dropped 5 bases and J dropped 2; count of bases not matched to a gene: 3. CDR3 length: 14 residues. Germline V gene lookup returns CDR1 MDHEN and CDR2 SYDVKM. CDR3 DNA: TGTGCCAGCAGTACGGGGGGGCTCACAGATACGCAGTATTTT. Residues: CASSTGGLTDTQYF. The variable domain in full, with the rest retrieved from reference TRBV28 and TRBJ2-3, is DVKVTQSSRYLVKRTGEKVFLECVQDMDHENMFWYRQDPGLGLRLIYFSYDVKMKEKGDIPEGYSVSREKKERFSLILESASTNQTSMYLCASSTGGLTDTQYFGPGTRLTVL.

The chain's CDR3 is CASSFETGFYEQYF. In DNA, the CDR3 is TGTGCCAGCAGCTTTGAGACAGGGTTCTACGAGCAGTACTTC. J is TRBJ2-7 and V is TRBV7-2; 7 positions match TRBD1. This CDR3 contains 14 residues. Trimming removed 3 bases from V and 3 bases from J; junction bases left unmatched: 5. CDR1 SGHTA and CDR2 FQGNSA come from the germline V gene.

This clone appeared a single time. This chain connects TRBV7-2 to TRBJ1-2; D uncertain. Germline CDR1 is SGHTA and CDR2 is FQGNSA. This CDR3 spans 13 amino acids. V was cut by 2 bases and J by 4 bases, with 8 bases left in between. CDR3 nucleotide sequence: TGTGCCAGCAGCTTATACCGGGGCTATGGCTACACCTTC. Residues: CASSLYRGYGYTF.